This TCR beta chain was captured in a study of blood T cell repertoires in COVID-19. Study at large: PBMCs, B-cell-depleted T cells, or T cells provided the cDNA or gDNA that made up the material.

Germline CDR1 MDHEN, CDR2 SYDVKM. The CDR3 loop spans 13 amino acids. V shed 4 bases and J shed 7 bases, with 11 bases lying between them. TCRdb keeps only in-frame clones here, not all; method: immunoSEQ multiplex PCR. The table shows nearly 250,000 clones, with roughly 86% occurring only once. The specimen was peripheral blood. This receptor was taken from an elderly woman with COVID-19, enrolled during active disease. The chain employs TRBV28 and TRBJ1-5; D is undetermined. CDR3 region: CASSSGVGQPQHF. The CDR3, as DNA: TGTGCCAGCAGTTCTGGAGTAGGCCAGCCCCAGCATTTT.